What follows is one T cell receptor (beta chain) and its context. Its antigen remains unknown. The data stem from a study of tumor-infiltrating lymphocytes in primary liver carcinoma. Study-wide findings and caveats: A significantly higher top-250-clone fraction was found in tumors than in blood (p = 0.039). Tumor region pairs outstripped tumor-adjacent and tumor-blood pairs in overlap. CD8+ and CD4+ repertoires went uncompared, the samples being bulk unsorted.

Alongside blood RNA obtained from unsorted whole blood, germline DNA was also extracted. No treatment had been given to the patients, who were chronically infected with HBV. Trimming shortened V by 6 bases and J by 0 bases, and 9 bases separated the two germline ends. Germline V gives CDR1 MDHEN, CDR2 SYDVKM. CDR3 size: 14 residues. With 500 to 650 ng total RNA as template and a constant-region primer, TCR beta cDNA was made. Investigators got TCR beta libraries out of three nested multiplex PCR rounds, done with slightly modified ARM-PCR. It was with TRBV1-TRBV30 forward primers and a C-beta reverse primer that the first two PCR rounds were run, at about 9 cycles each. TCRdb recomputed calls from the multiplex PCR reads with MiXCR, one row per CDR3 protein. Counted here are 330,000 or so distinct CDR3 sequences, around 60% occurring once; the ten biggest clones make up 5% to 6.5%.

Specimen: peripheral blood. The chain recombines TRBV28 with TRBJ1-5; no clear D. The TCR was taken from a man aged 40-55 years with primary liver carcinoma and hepatitis B virus infection. The CDR3 sequence is CASSSTASNQPQHF. The CDR3 bases are TGTGCCAGCAGCTCAACAGCTAGCAATCAGCCCCAGCATTTT. Full variable domain (remainder filled in from reference TRBV28 and TRBJ1-5): DVKVTQSSRYLVKRTGEKVFLECVQDMDHENMFWYRQDPGLGLRLIYFSYDVKMKEKGDIPEGYSVSREKKERFSLILESASTNQTSMYLCASSSTASNQPQHFGDGTRLSIL.